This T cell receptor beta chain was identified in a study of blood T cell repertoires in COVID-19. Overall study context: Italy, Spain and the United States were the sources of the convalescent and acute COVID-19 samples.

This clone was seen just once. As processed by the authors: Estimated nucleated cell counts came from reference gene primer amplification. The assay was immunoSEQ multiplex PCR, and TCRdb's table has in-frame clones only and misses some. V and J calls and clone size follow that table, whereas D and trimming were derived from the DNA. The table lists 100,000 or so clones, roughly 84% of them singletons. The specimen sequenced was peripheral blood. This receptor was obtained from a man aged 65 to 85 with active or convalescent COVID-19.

Here the CDR3 DNA reads TGTGCCTGGACGCGAGGGATTGAAGCTTTCTTT. Translation gives CAWTRGIEAFF. The chain links TRBV30 to TRBJ1-1; unclear D gene. V was clipped by 4 bases and J by 7 bases, with 10 bases between them. The CDR3 consists of 11 residues. Looked up from germline, CDR1 is GTSNPN and CDR2 is SVGIG (reference sequence). The complete variable domain, with remaining parts taken from reference TRBV30 and TRBJ1-1, reads SQTIHQWPATLVQPVGSPLSLECTVEGTSNPNLYWYRQAAGRGLQLLFYSVGIGQISSEVPQNLSASRPQDRQFILSSKKLLLSDSGFYLCAWTRGIEAFFGQGTRLTVV.